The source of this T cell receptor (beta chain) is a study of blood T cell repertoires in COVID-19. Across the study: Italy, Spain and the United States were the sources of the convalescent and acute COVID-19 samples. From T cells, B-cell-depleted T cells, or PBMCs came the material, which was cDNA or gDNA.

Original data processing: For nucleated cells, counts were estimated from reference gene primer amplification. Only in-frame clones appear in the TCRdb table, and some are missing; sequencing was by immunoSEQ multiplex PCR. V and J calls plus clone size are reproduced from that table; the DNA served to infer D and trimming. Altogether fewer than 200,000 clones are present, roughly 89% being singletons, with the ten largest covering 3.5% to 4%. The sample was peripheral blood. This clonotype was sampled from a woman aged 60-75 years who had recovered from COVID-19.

The CDR3 nucleotides read TGTGCCAGCAGCCGACTAGCCGACCAAGAGACCCAGTACTTC. This sequence encodes CASSRLADQETQYF. The rearrangement links TRBV3-1 (or the pseudogene TRBV3-2) to TRBJ2-5; 7 bases are a match to TRBD2. The germline CDR1 and CDR2 sequences are LGHDT and YNNKEL (reference sequence). This CDR3 is built from 14 residues. V shed 4 bases, J shed 0 bases, and the junction held 2 bases outside the gene matches.